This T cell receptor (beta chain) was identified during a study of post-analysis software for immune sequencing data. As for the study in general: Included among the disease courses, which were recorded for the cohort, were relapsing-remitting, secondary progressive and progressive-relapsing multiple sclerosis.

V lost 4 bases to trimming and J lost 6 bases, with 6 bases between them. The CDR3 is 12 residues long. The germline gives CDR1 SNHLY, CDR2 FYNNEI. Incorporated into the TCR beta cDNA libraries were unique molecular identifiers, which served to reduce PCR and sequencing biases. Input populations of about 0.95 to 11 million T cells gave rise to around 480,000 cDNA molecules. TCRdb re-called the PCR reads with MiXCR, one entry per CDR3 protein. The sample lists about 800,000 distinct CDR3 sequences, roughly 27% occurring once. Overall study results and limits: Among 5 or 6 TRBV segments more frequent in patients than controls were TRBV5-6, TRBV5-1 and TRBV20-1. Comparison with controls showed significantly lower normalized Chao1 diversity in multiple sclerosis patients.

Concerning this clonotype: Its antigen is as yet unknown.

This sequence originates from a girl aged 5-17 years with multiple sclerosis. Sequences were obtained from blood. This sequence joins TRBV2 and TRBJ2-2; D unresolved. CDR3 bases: TGTGCCAGCAGTGTCCCCCCCGGGGAGCTGTTTTTT. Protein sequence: CASSVPPGELFF.